These T cell receptor beta chains were read from a single sample in a study of regulatory T cells in long-lasting Graves disease. From the multiplex PCR reads, TCRdb called clonotypes with MiXCR, one entry per CDR3 protein. The sample yields about 360,000 distinct CDR3 sequences, around 15% seen once. These data also formed part of another study, on T cells in Graves' hyperthyroidism and ophthalmopathy.

The sample consisted of peripheral blood mononuclear cells (PBMCs), taken at new diagnosis, from a patient treated with antithyroid drugs. These receptor sequences come from a woman between 18 and 29 years old with Graves disease. Both conserved end residues are part of each CDR3. Each record gives: V gene, clone size, J gene, D gene, CDR3 protein, CDR3 DNA. The D gene is left open where the match is weak. Clone size is not always given. Where it is, it says once, few, many or a class for expanded clones.

V gene: TRBV5-1
clone size: many
J gene: TRBJ2-1
D gene: TRBD2
CDR3 protein: CASSSQLRGASGNEQFF
CDR3 DNA: TGTGCCAGCAGCTCGCAACTGCGGGGGGCGTCGGGCAATGAGCAGTTCTTC

V gene: TRBV5-1
clone size: many
J gene: TRBJ2-3
D gene: .
CDR3 protein: CASSYSAGSSTDTQYF
CDR3 DNA: TGCGCCAGCAGCTATTCAGCGGGTTCTAGCACAGATACGCAGTATTTT

V gene: TRBV30
clone size: many
J gene: TRBJ1-2
D gene: .
CDR3 protein: CAWSANLQGLHNYGYTF
CDR3 DNA: TGTGCCTGGAGTGCCAACCTCCAGGGGCTCCACAACTATGGCTACACCTTC

V gene: TRBV13
clone size: .
J gene: TRBJ1-3
D gene: .
CDR3 protein: CASTPGRTSGNTIYF
CDR3 DNA: TGTGCCAGCACCCCGGGACGTACCTCTGGAAACACCATATATTTT

V gene: TRBV7-8
clone size: many
J gene: TRBJ2-5
D gene: TRBD1
CDR3 protein: CASSPDRGEETQYF
CDR3 DNA: TGTGCCAGCAGCCCCGACAGGGGAGAAGAGACCCAGTACTTC

V gene: TRBV5-1
clone size: many
J gene: TRBJ2-5
D gene: .
CDR3 protein: CASRSGTAQETQYF
CDR3 DNA: TGCGCCAGCAGATCCGGGACGGCGCAAGAGACCCAGTACTTC

V gene: TRBV2
clone size: many
J gene: TRBJ2-7
D gene: TRBD1
CDR3 protein: CASRQGATYEQYF
CDR3 DNA: TGTGCCAGCAGACAGGGGGCCACCTACGAGCAGTACTTC

V gene: TRBV30
clone size: many
J gene: TRBJ1-1
D gene: .
CDR3 protein: CAWSVERATEAFF
CDR3 DNA: TGTGCCTGGAGTGTGGAGAGGGCCACTGAAGCTTTCTTT

V gene: TRBV6-5
clone size: many
J gene: TRBJ2-1
D gene: .
CDR3 protein: CASSYSTAGGSYNEQFF
CDR3 DNA: TGTGCCAGCAGTTACTCGACCGCGGGCGGCTCCTACAATGAGCAGTTCTTC

V gene: TRBV6-5
clone size: few
J gene: TRBJ2-1
D gene: TRBD2
CDR3 protein: CASSFTGTSVSYNEQFF
CDR3 DNA: TGTGCCAGCAGTTTCACCGGGACTAGCGTCTCCTACAATGAGCAGTTCTTC

V gene: TRBV5-1
clone size: .
J gene: TRBJ2-7
D gene: .
CDR3 protein: CASSLAWGSSYEQYF
CDR3 DNA: TGCGCCAGCAGCTTGGCCTGGGGTAGCTCCTACGAGCAGTACTTC

V gene: TRBV5-1
clone size: many
J gene: TRBJ2-3
D gene: .
CDR3 protein: CASSPESPSTDTQYF
CDR3 DNA: TGCGCCAGCAGCCCGGAGTCCCCTAGCACAGATACGCAGTATTTT

V gene: TRBV11-3
clone size: many
J gene: TRBJ2-3
D gene: TRBD1
CDR3 protein: CASSSGQTTDTQYF
CDR3 DNA: TGTGCCAGCAGCTCGGGACAGACCACAGATACGCAGTATTTT

V gene: TRBV30
clone size: many
J gene: TRBJ2-5
D gene: .
CDR3 protein: CAWSVSGGGTQYF
CDR3 DNA: TGTGCCTGGAGTGTGTCTGGTGGGGGGACCCAGTACTTC

V gene: TRBV20-1
clone size: many
J gene: TRBJ2-2
D gene: TRBD2
CDR3 protein: CSASLAGANTGELFF
CDR3 DNA: TGCAGTGCTAGTCTGGCGGGGGCGAACACCGGGGAGCTGTTTTTT

V gene: TRBV30
clone size: many
J gene: TRBJ1-4
D gene: .
CDR3 protein: CAWSKQFNEKLFF
CDR3 DNA: TGTGCCTGGAGTAAACAGTTTAATGAAAAACTGTTTTTT

V gene: TRBV12-3/TRBV12-4
clone size: .
J gene: TRBJ2-1
D gene: TRBD2
CDR3 protein: CASSYFISGRQFF
CDR3 DNA: TGTGCCAGCAGTTACTTCATTAGCGGGAGGCAGTTCTTC

V gene: TRBV28
clone size: many
J gene: TRBJ2-7
D gene: .
CDR3 protein: CASKMGRRYYEQYF
CDR3 DNA: TGTGCCAGCAAGATGGGTCGGAGATACTACGAGCAGTACTTC

V gene: TRBV6-5
clone size: .
J gene: TRBJ2-6
D gene: TRBD2
CDR3 protein: CASSYLRASGNSGANVLTF
CDR3 DNA: TGTGCCAGCAGTTACTTGAGGGCTAGCGGGAACTCTGGGGCCAACGTCCTGACTTTC

V gene: TRBV5-1
clone size: many
J gene: TRBJ2-3
D gene: TRBD1
CDR3 protein: CASSRHRGTDTQYF
CDR3 DNA: TGTGCCAGCAGCAGACACAGGGGTACAGATACGCAGTATTTT

V gene: TRBV29-1
clone size: few
J gene: TRBJ2-6
D gene: .
CDR3 protein: CSVFPGKPSTEGANVLTF
CDR3 DNA: TGCAGCGTTTTCCCGGGGAAACCAAGTACTGAGGGGGCCAACGTCCTGACTTTC

V gene: TRBV20-1
clone size: once
J gene: TRBJ1-1
D gene: .
CDR3 protein: CSARALPTWGTEAFF
CDR3 DNA: TGCAGTGCTAGGGCCCTTCCCACCTGGGGCACTGAAGCTTTCTTT

V gene: TRBV29-1
clone size: few
J gene: TRBJ1-2
D gene: TRBD1
CDR3 protein: CSVGGGQATNYGYTF
CDR3 DNA: TGCAGCGTTGGGGGGGGACAGGCGACTAACTATGGCTACACCTTC

V gene: TRBV28
clone size: many
J gene: TRBJ2-2
D gene: .
CDR3 protein: CASSPRGVSYLTGELFF
CDR3 DNA: TGTGCCAGCAGTCCTAGAGGGGTTTCCTACCTCACCGGGGAGCTGTTTTTT

V gene: TRBV30
clone size: many
J gene: TRBJ1-6
D gene: .
CDR3 protein: CAWSVSGAYNSPLHF
CDR3 DNA: TGTGCCTGGAGTGTATCCGGGGCCTATAATTCACCCCTCCACTTT

V gene: TRBV3-1
clone size: once
J gene: TRBJ2-7
D gene: TRBD2
CDR3 protein: CASSRDGLGSYEQYF
CDR3 DNA: TGTGCCAGCAGCCGAGATGGACTAGGCTCCTACGAGCAGTACTTC

V gene: TRBV3-1
clone size: many
J gene: TRBJ2-5
D gene: TRBD2
CDR3 protein: CASSQDAKRGIF
CDR3 DNA: TGTGCCAGCAGCCAAGACGCCAAGCGGGGGATCTTC

V gene: TRBV19
clone size: .
J gene: TRBJ2-4
D gene: .
CDR3 protein: CASSRTSRGIQYF
CDR3 DNA: TGTGCCAGTAGCCGGACATCCAGGGGCATTCAGTACTTC

V gene: TRBV11-3
clone size: many
J gene: TRBJ2-2
D gene: .
CDR3 protein: CASSLEPNTGELFF
CDR3 DNA: TGTGCCAGCAGCTTAGAACCAAACACCGGGGAGCTGTTTTTT

V gene: TRBV20-1
clone size: few
J gene: TRBJ2-7
D gene: .
CDR3 protein: CSASNFASVSYEQYF
CDR3 DNA: TGCAGTGCTAGTAATTTCGCTAGCGTCTCCTACGAGCAGTACTTC

V gene: TRBV6-1
clone size: .
J gene: TRBJ1-4
D gene: .
CDR3 protein: CASRGANEKLFF
CDR3 DNA: TGTGCCAGCAGGGGAGCTAATGAAAAACTGTTTTTT

V gene: TRBV27
clone size: many
J gene: TRBJ2-5
D gene: TRBD2
CDR3 protein: CASSPIGVAGVETQYF
CDR3 DNA: TGTGCCAGCAGTCCCATCGGGGTAGCGGGAGTTGAGACCCAGTACTTC

V gene: TRBV28
clone size: many
J gene: TRBJ2-1
D gene: .
CDR3 protein: CASTLGGTYNEQFF
CDR3 DNA: TGTGCCAGCACCCTTGGGGGGACCTACAATGAGCAGTTCTTC

V gene: TRBV9
clone size: .
J gene: TRBJ1-5
D gene: .
CDR3 protein: CASSPYPGGNQPQHF
CDR3 DNA: TGCGCCAGCAGCCCATATCCAGGGGGCAATCAGCCCCAGCATTTT

V gene: TRBV24-1
clone size: many
J gene: TRBJ1-2
D gene: TRBD1
CDR3 protein: CATSDPGDSKNNYGYTF
CDR3 DNA: TGTGCCACCAGTGATCCGGGGGACAGCAAAAACAACTATGGCTACACCTTC

V gene: TRBV9
clone size: .
J gene: TRBJ2-7
D gene: .
CDR3 protein: CASSPREGRSYEQYF
CDR3 DNA: TGTGCCAGCAGCCCACGCGAGGGGCGTTCTTACGAGCAGTACTTC

V gene: TRBV6-1
clone size: few
J gene: TRBJ1-1
D gene: .
CDR3 protein: CALSRGSGNTEAFF
CDR3 DNA: TGTGCCCTCTCCCGAGGGAGCGGGAACACTGAAGCTTTCTTT

V gene: TRBV28
clone size: many
J gene: TRBJ1-2
D gene: .
CDR3 protein: CASSLSVGGKKREVDGYTF
CDR3 DNA: TGTGCCAGCAGTTTATCGGTTGGGGGCAAAAAAAGGGAAGTGGATGGCTACACCTTC

V gene: TRBV2
clone size: many
J gene: TRBJ1-6
D gene: .
CDR3 protein: CASRREGTIPNSPLHF
CDR3 DNA: TGTGCCAGCCGCAGGGAAGGAACGATTCCAAATTCACCCCTCCACTTT

V gene: TRBV24-1
clone size: .
J gene: TRBJ1-1
D gene: TRBD1
CDR3 protein: CATSGQGTEAFF
CDR3 DNA: TGTGCCACCTCGGGACAGGGAACTGAAGCTTTCTTT

V gene: TRBV13
clone size: many
J gene: TRBJ2-1
D gene: TRBD1
CDR3 protein: CASSGRDRVYNEQFF
CDR3 DNA: TGTGCCAGCAGCGGCCGGGACAGGGTTTACAATGAGCAGTTCTTC

V gene: TRBV6-5
clone size: many
J gene: TRBJ1-1
D gene: .
CDR3 protein: CASSYSTEGSPAFF
CDR3 DNA: TGTGCCAGCAGTTACTCGACTGAAGGTTCCCCAGCTTTCTTT

V gene: TRBV29-1
clone size: .
J gene: TRBJ2-7
D gene: TRBD2
CDR3 protein: CSVRLKVAGRVSSYEQYF
CDR3 DNA: TGCAGCGTCCGTCTTAAGGTAGCGGGGCGGGTTAGCTCCTACGAGCAGTACTTC

V gene: TRBV6-5
clone size: .
J gene: TRBJ2-1
D gene: TRBD2
CDR3 protein: CASSYLTSGLYNEQFF
CDR3 DNA: TGTGCCAGCAGTTACTTAACTAGCGGACTATACAATGAGCAGTTCTTC